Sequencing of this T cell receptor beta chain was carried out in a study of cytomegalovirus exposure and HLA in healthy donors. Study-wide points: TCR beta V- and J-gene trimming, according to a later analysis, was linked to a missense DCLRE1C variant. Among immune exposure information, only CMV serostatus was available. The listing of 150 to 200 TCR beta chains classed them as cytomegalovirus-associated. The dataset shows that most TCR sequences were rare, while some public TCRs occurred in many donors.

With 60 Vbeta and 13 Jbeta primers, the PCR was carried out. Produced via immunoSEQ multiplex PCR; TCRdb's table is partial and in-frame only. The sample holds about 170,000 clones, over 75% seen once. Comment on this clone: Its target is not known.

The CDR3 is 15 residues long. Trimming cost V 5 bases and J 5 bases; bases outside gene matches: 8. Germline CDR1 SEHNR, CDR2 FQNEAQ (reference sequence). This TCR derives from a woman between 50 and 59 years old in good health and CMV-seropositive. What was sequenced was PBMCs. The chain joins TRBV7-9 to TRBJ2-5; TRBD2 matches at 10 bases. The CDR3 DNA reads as TGTGCCAGCAGCGCGGGGCTACTAGCGGGGGAGACCCAGTACTTC. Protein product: CASSAGLLAGETQYF.